This T cell receptor (beta chain) was recovered during a study of blood T cell repertoires in COVID-19. This clone was recorded only once. Produced via immunoSEQ multiplex PCR; TCRdb's table is partial and in-frame only. The sample holds around 76,000 clones, around 80% seen once. Losses at the gene ends were 4 bases for V and 2 bases for J; bases not matched to a gene: 6. The CDR3 is 14 residues long. Per the germline V gene, CDR1 is SQVTM and CDR2 is ANQGSEA. This TCR was sampled from a man in his fifties or sixties with COVID-19, enrolled during active disease. This chain uses TRBV29-1 with TRBJ2-3; 7 bases align to TRBD2. The sample was peripheral blood. The CDR3 region is CSVAIGTTTDTQYF. The CDR3 bases are TGCAGCGTTGCCATTGGGACTACCACAGATACGCAGTATTTT.